Each of the 13 T cell receptor beta chains below was sequenced from the same sample in a study of cytotoxic CD8 clonotypes in ibrutinib-treated CLL. Sequencing used immunoSEQ multiplex PCR; TCRdb keeps in-frame clones, though not all of them. The sample has about 160,000 clones; over 65% are singletons. The input for sequencing was PBMCs, taken after 12 months of ibrutinib treatment. All receptors derive from a human donor with chronic lymphocytic leukemia.

The chain recombines TRBV2 with TRBJ2-7, with 7 bases matching TRBD1. Trimming took 8 bases from V and 2 from J; bases not matched to a gene: 6. The CDR3 runs 13 residues. Germline loops: CDR1 SNHLY, CDR2 FYNNEI. CDR3 residues: CASGRQGTYEQYF. Written as DNA, the CDR3 is TGTGCCAGCGGAAGACAGGGCACCTACGAGCAGTACTTC.

The chain links TRBV12-5 to TRBJ1-2; D is possibly TRBD1 (5 bases). This CDR3 is built from 15 residues. V was clipped by 6 bases and J by 8 bases, with 22 bases between them. Per germline, CDR1 LGHNT and CDR2 FRNRAP. In nucleotides, the CDR3 is TGTGCTAGTGGCTCCGACACGGGACGGCGAGGAGGCTACACCTTC. Translation gives CASGSDTGRRGGYTF. The full variable domain, rest sourced from reference TRBV12-5 and TRBJ1-2, is DARVTQTPRHKVTEMGQEVTMRCQPILGHNTVFWYRQTMMQGLELLAYFRNRAPLDDSGMPKDRFSAEMPDATLATLKIQPSEPRDSAVYFCASGSDTGRRGGYTFGSGTRLTVV.

This clone has a handful of counts. V gene TRBV23-1 combines with J gene TRBJ1-1; possible D gene TRBD1, 5 bases. TRBV23-1 is flagged as an ORF with uncertain function. V was cut by 7 bases and J by 1 base, with 22 bases left in between. This CDR3 comprises 17 residues. The CDR3, as DNA: TGCGCCAGCATTGACCCGGAGGGGTCTGGGAGGAACACTGAAGCTTTCTTT. Protein product: CASIDPEGSGRNTEAFF.

The gene calls are TRBV18 and TRBJ2-6; D not certain. Trimming shortened V by 6 bases and J by 0 bases, and 9 bases separated the two germline ends. Germline assignment: CDR1 KGHSH and CDR2 LQKENI. The length of the CDR3 is 15 residues. CDR3 sequence (DNA): TGTGCCAGCTCTGGGGTTAGCTCTGGGGCCAACGTCCTGACTTTC. Its protein is CASSGVSSGANVLTF.

This chain links TRBV5-1 with TRBJ2-5; 8 positions match TRBD2. The V gene's germline CDR1 is SGHRS and CDR2 YFSETQ. This CDR3 is 16 amino acids long. The V segment lost 9 bases and the J segment 1 base; nucleotides outside the gene matches: 14. The CDR3 loop is CATRPGRAGAQETQYF. For the CDR3, the DNA is TGCGCCACCAGGCCCGGGAGAGCGGGAGCCCAAGAGACCCAGTACTTC.

The chain combines TRBV11-3 with TRBJ2-5; 7 bases match TRBD1. The CDR3 loop spans 14 amino acids. Germline CDR1 reads SGHNT; CDR2 reads YENEEA. J gave up 2 bases and V 1 base, and 1 base lay outside the gene matches. The CDR3 DNA reads TGTGCCAGCAGCTTAGGGGACAGACAAGAGACCCAGTACTTC. This encodes CASSLGDRQETQYF.

The V gene is TRBV7-2, the J gene TRBJ2-7; the D gene could be TRBD1 or TRBD2 (6 bases each). In germline, CDR1 is SGHTA, CDR2 FQGNSA. V lost 8 bases and J lost 5, with 16 bases in between. The CDR3 consists of 13 residues. CDR3: CASRQGGSHEQYF. The CDR3 nucleotides read TGTGCCAGCCGCCAAGGGGGGTCGCACGAGCAGTACTTC.

V and J are TRBV5-5 and TRBJ2-7; 9 positions match TRBD2. Germline CDR1 SGHKS, CDR2 YYEKEE (reference sequence). With V trimmed by 4 bases and J by 0 bases, 14 bases remained unmatched. This CDR3 is built from 18 residues. The CDR3 region has the DNA TGTGCCAGCAGCCGGGCGCCTAGCGGGGCCTCTAGCTCCTACGAGCAGTACTTC. Translated: CASSRAPSGASSSYEQYF. The variable domain in full, with the rest retrieved from reference TRBV5-5 and TRBJ2-7, is DAGVTQSPTHLIKTRGQQVTLRCSPISGHKSVSWYQQVLGQGPQFIFQYYEKEERGRGNFPDRFSARQFPNYSSELNVNALLLGDSALYLCASSRAPSGASSSYEQYFGPGTRLTVT.

This chain connects TRBV11-2 to TRBJ2-1; 8 bases fit TRBD2. The CDR3 spans 15 residues. CDR1 is SGHAT, CDR2 FQNNGV, per germline. V was clipped by 5 bases and J by 9 bases; unmatched bases: 12. The CDR3 region has the DNA TGTGCCAGCAGCCTCGGACTAGCCGGGGTGGGTGAGCAGTTCTTC. Residues: CASSLGLAGVGEQFF.

This chain uses TRBV5-4 with TRBJ1-2; TRBD1 matches at 9 bases. This CDR3 is 15 amino acids long. Germline CDR1 and CDR2: SGHNT and YYREEE (reference sequence). Germline trimming cut 0 bases from V and 4 bases from J; bases unmatched to any gene: 4. The DNA for the CDR3 is TGTGCCAGCAGCTTGGTCGGGACAGGGCCCTATGGCTACACCTTC. Its protein is CASSLVGTGPYGYTF.

This sequence joins TRBV6-1 and TRBJ2-5; no definite D call. The ends were cut back, 1 base at V and 3 bases at J, with 12 bases in the middle. This CDR3 contains 15 residues. Germline V CDR1 and CDR2: MNHNS, SASEGT. CDR3 in DNA: TGTGCCAGCAGTGAAGATAGGTGGCCCGAAGAGACCCAGTACTTC. Translated, it gives CASSEDRWPEETQYF.

The CDR3 bases are TGTGCCAGCAGTTTATACAGGACAGGGGGCGGCTACGAGCAGTACTTC. Amino acids: CASSLYRTGGGYEQYF. The V gene is TRBV28, the J gene TRBJ2-7, with TRBD1 matching over 11 bases. The germline V gene encodes CDR1 MDHEN and CDR2 SYDVKM. The CDR3 runs to 16 residues. The trim removed 1 base at V and 3 bases at J, leaving 5 bases unmatched.

The chain recombines TRBV5-3 with TRBJ2-1, with TRBD2 matching 10 bases. TRBV5-3 is an ORF, and what it does is uncertain. CDR3 length: 16 amino acids. The V and J ends lost 0 bases and 7 bases, in that order; junction bases with no gene match: 7. This chain's CDR3 is CARSLVASGSRNEQFF. In nucleotides, the CDR3 is TGTGCCAGAAGCTTGGTTGCTAGCGGGAGTAGGAATGAGCAGTTCTTC.